These T cell receptor beta chains were read from a single sample in a study of blood T cell repertoires in COVID-19. Sequencing was performed with immunoSEQ multiplex PCR; in TCRdb, only in-frame clones are kept and a portion is missing. The repertoire consists of roughly 87,000 clones, with more than 70% occurring once and the leading ten covering about 8%. Input material: peripheral blood. Receptors were obtained from a man in his fifties or sixties with active COVID-19. CDR3s include the opening cysteine and the closing phenylalanine or tryptophan.

V gene	J gene	CDR3 protein
TRBV11-3	TRBJ2-7	CASSLESRFPNADEQYF
TRBV4-1	TRBJ2-3	CASSRLAGGNTDTQYF
TRBV6-2/TRBV6-3	TRBJ2-7	CASSSTGTYEQYF
TRBV28	TRBJ2-5	CASSPSLEETQYF
TRBV13	TRBJ1-6	CASSWGTRNSPLHF
TRBV6-5	TRBJ1-6	CASRASGNSPLHF
TRBV7-9	TRBJ1-2	CASSNQYRGGYGYTF
TRBV6-6	TRBJ1-2	CASSGQEERFGYTF
TRBV9	TRBJ2-3	CASSVTESVTDTQYF
TRBV5-6	TRBJ2-7	CASSFRQTYEQYF
TRBV5-6	TRBJ1-5	CASSSGILGIGHNNQPQHF
TRBV9	TRBJ1-5	CASSVGDTSNQPQHF
TRBV6-5	TRBJ1-5	CASIGGLWDNQPQHF
TRBV10-3	TRBJ2-1	CAISESKGEGEQFF
TRBV9	TRBJ2-2	CASSAHPRGAAGELFF
TRBV28	TRBJ1-4	CASSLTGNNEKLFF
TRBV30	TRBJ2-3	CAWREALAGALRDTQYF
TRBV6-5	TRBJ2-7	CASSYNRQDYEQYF
TRBV10-2	TRBJ2-1	CASSEWLAGGIWFF
TRBV27	TRBJ2-7	CASRPDRVAGEQYF
TRBV30	TRBJ2-2	CAWSGGTDTGELFF
TRBV19	TRBJ2-7	CASSPEVSYEQYF
TRBV6-5	TRBJ1-2	CASSLSGLYGYTF
TRBV5-1	TRBJ2-7	CASRTGYEQYF
TRBV5-1	TRBJ1-3	CASSPQQPGNTIYF
TRBV18	TRBJ1-1	CASSPELMNTEAFF
TRBV3-1/TRBV3-2	TRBJ2-7	CASSQEQYEQYF
TRBV7-9	TRBJ2-3	CASSPSGTDTQYF
TRBV5-1	TRBJ2-2	CASSLGFLGVSGELFF
TRBV2	TRBJ2-5	CASSGADRGVGTQYF
TRBV2	TRBJ2-1	CASSATSRGSYNEQFF
TRBV10-3	TRBJ1-3	CAISGQPSSGNTIYF
TRBV9	TRBJ1-1	CASSVARNTEAFF
TRBV15	TRBJ2-3	CATSRAREGTDTQYF
TRBV2	TRBJ2-2	CASSDAGELFF
TRBV19	TRBJ1-4	CASSTPPRGEKLFF
TRBV5-1	TRBJ2-3	CASSLGLAMADTQYF
TRBV5-5	TRBJ1-1	CASSWGANTEAFF
TRBV7-9	TRBJ2-7	CASSAPSGTSGYEQYF
TRBV28	TRBJ1-2	CASSPITTGQGYTF
TRBV4-3	TRBJ2-3	CASSQGVSGGAGTDTQYF
TRBV7-2	TRBJ1-5	CASSFQTGSNQPQHF